A few counts support the clone carrying this TCR beta chain. The antigen is undetermined. This sample stems from a study of response to subunit inactivated influenza vaccine. Trimming took off 7 bases at V and 8 bases at J, with 19 bases between the two ends. Germline V gene lookup returns CDR1 KGHDR and CDR2 SFDVKD. This CDR3 has 15 amino acids. MiXCR was run by TCRdb on the RT-PCR reads, yielding one entry per CDR3 protein. The repertoire holds about 190,000 distinct CDR3 sequences, with roughly an eighth as singletons. Study observations and caveats: Authors suggested each seasonal flu vaccination may recruit only limited numbers of new T cells.

V and J are TRBV24-1 and TRBJ1-4, with D hard to call. The receptor's source is a man in his fifties or sixties who received an inactivated influenza vaccine. Source: CD8+ T cells sorted from PBMCs, taken 4 to 6 days after vaccination. CDR3 protein: CATSELDGPEEKLFF. The CDR3 coding sequence is TGTGCCACCAGCGAACTGGACGGTCCTGAGGAAAAACTGTTTTTT.